Each of the 6 T cell receptor beta chains below was sequenced from the same sample in a study of cytomegalovirus exposure and HLA in healthy donors (dated by TCRdb to 2016 to 2017). Library prep was done by the immunoSEQ multiplex PCR assay. TCRdb carries this immuneACCESS record with in-frame sequences only. Its versions omit some clonotypes, under half of them owing to an unresolved V gene in the studies checked, with the rest unexplained. For this sample there are around 150,000 clones; roughly 79% appear just once. Jointly, the top ten make up 25% to 30% of the sample. Sequenced: PBMCs. Source of these receptors: a man aged 30 to 39 in good health and CMV-seropositive.

The chain has TRBV6-1 and TRBJ1-2, with 7 bases aligning to TRBD1. The CDR3 has 12 residues. Per the germline V gene, CDR1 is MNHNS and CDR2 is SASEGT. Trimming removed 6 bases from V and 8 bases from J; junction bases left unmatched: 6. The chain's CDR3 is CASSETGVGYTF. The CDR3 nucleotides read TGTGCCAGCAGCGAAACAGGGGTCGGCTACACCTTC.

This clone was seen only a few times. V usage is TRBV9 and J usage is TRBJ2-2; a possible D gene is TRBD2 (6 bases). Trimming cost V 0 bases and J 4 bases, with 10 bases left between them. CDR1 and CDR2 (germline): SGDLS, YYNGEE. The CDR3 sequence is 15 residues long. The CDR3 sequence: CASSVVPSVTGELFF. The CDR3, as DNA: TGTGCCAGCAGCGTAGTTCCTAGCGTCACCGGGGAGCTGTTTTTT.

The rearrangement links TRBV7-3 to TRBJ2-5, with D hard to call. CDR1 and CDR2 from the germline V gene are SGHTA and FQGTGA. The CDR3 loop spans 13 amino acids. V lost 2 bases, J lost 2 bases, and 6 bases lay in between. The CDR3 reads CASSLLRQETQYF. The DNA for the CDR3 is TGTGCCAGCAGCTTACTGCGGCAAGAGACCCAGTACTTC.

This clone was detected a few times. The chain is built from TRBV7-2 and TRBJ2-5; possible D gene TRBD1, 6 bases. Germline CDR1 SGHTA, CDR2 FQGNSA. Trimming removed 1 base from V and 5 bases from J, with 14 bases in between. This CDR3 comprises 15 residues. CDR3 in amino acids: CASSLGGRGRETQYF. DNA of the CDR3: TGTGCCAGCAGCTTAGGAGGCAGGGGTCGGGAGACCCAGTACTTC.

The chain recombines TRBV6-1 with TRBJ2-1; 10 bases align to TRBD2. Germline CDR1 is MNHNS and CDR2 is SASEGT. This CDR3 has 17 amino acids. V trimming: 4 bases; J trimming: 7 bases; junction bases outside the gene matches: 13. The DNA of the CDR3 is TGTGCCAGCAGTGTGGCTAGCGGGAGAGTGGTAGGGAATGAGCAGTTCTTC. It is translated as CASSVASGRVVGNEQFF.

The chain carries TRBV10-3 and TRBJ2-2; the match to TRBD1 covers 8 bases. After removal of 6 bases from V and 4 bases from J, the junction contained 4 bases not matched to a gene. Per the germline V gene, CDR1 is ENHRY and CDR2 is SYGVKD. This CDR3 spans 14 amino acids. The DNA of the CDR3 is TGTGCCATCAGGGACAGGGAGGCCACCGGGGAGCTGTTTTTT. The encoded protein is CAIRDREATGELFF.